This TCR beta chain was profiled in a study of blood T cell repertoires in COVID-19. Trimming removed 5 bases at V and 2 bases at J, with 10 bases between. The CDR3 loop spans 13 amino acids. Germline V gives CDR1 SGHAT, CDR2 FQNNGV. Clones were read by immunoSEQ multiplex PCR, and TCRdb kept only the in-frame ones, dropping some. The profile covers 150,000 to 200,000 clones, with 65% to 80% appearing a single time and less than 20% taken by the ten largest. The study recruited people aged about 18 to 90 years across about 25 US areas. The TCR originated in a woman aged 45-65 years with acute COVID-19. The sequenced sample consisted of PBMCs or T cells enriched from blood (not recorded which). V usage is TRBV11-2 and J usage is TRBJ2-7; D might be TRBD1 (5 bases). CDR3 loop: CASSPDTTYEQYV. CDR3 sequence (DNA): TGTGCCAGCAGCCCGGACACCACCTACGAGCAGTACGTC.